Sequencing of this T cell receptor beta chain was carried out in a study of T cell changes during pregnancy in multiple sclerosis. The table came from immunoSEQ multiplex PCR; TCRdb's copy has only in-frame clones and leaves some out. The table includes roughly 100,000 clones, roughly 92% detected once. J lost 5 bases, V lost 5 bases, and 7 bases had no gene match. Per germline, CDR1 SGHNT and CDR2 YENEEA. CDR3 length equals 15 residues. The chain couples TRBV11-3 to TRBJ2-2; TRBD2 agrees at 8 bases. The TCR sequence derives from a female donor with multiple sclerosis, enrolled in a pregnancy study. This specimen was peripheral blood, taken after pregnancy. DNA of the CDR3: TGTGCCAGCAGCCCCATAGCGGGATCAACCGGGGAGCTGTTTTTT. This sequence encodes CASSPIAGSTGELFF. Full variable domain (outside the CDR3, taken from reference TRBV11-3 and TRBJ2-2): EAGVVQSPRYKIIEKKQPVAFWCNPISGHNTLYWYLQNLGQGPELLIRYENEEAVDDSQLPKDRFSAERLKGVDSTLKIQPAELGDSAVYLCASSPIAGSTGELFFGEGSRLTVL.